Presented here are 25 T cell receptor beta chains from one specimen sequenced in a study of cytomegalovirus exposure and HLA in healthy donors (dated by TCRdb to between 2016 and 2019). The method behind the library was the immunoSEQ multiplex PCR assay. For the multiplex PCR, a mixture combining 60 forward primers for TCR Vbeta segments and 13 reverse primers for TCR Jbeta segments was used. What TCRdb holds here is the immuneACCESS table cut down to in-frame rearrangements. Part of the clones is not present; checked against another copy, under half of the missing clones reflect an unresolved V gene, and the others are unexplained. This sample gives approximately 200,000 clones in total; about 80% of them show up just once. 2.1% of the sample is taken by the ten largest. Input material: PBMCs. Receptor source: a young woman in good health and CMV-seropositive.

This clone has only a few counts. The chain uses TRBV2 and TRBJ2-1; 8 positions agree with TRBD2. Per the germline V gene, CDR1 is SNHLY and CDR2 is FYNNEI. The CDR3 has 15 amino acids. The V and J ends lost 7 bases and 8 bases, in that order; junction bases with no gene match: 13. CDR3: CASNTERGSFDEQFF. Here the CDR3 DNA reads TGTGCCAGCAATACTGAGCGGGGGAGCTTTGATGAGCAGTTCTTC.

J is TRBJ2-7 and V is TRBV19; D may be TRBD2 (6 bases). With 6 bases removed from V and 6 bases from J, the gap between germline ends came to 12 bases. In germline, CDR1 is LNHDA, CDR2 SQIVND (reference sequence). There are 12 residues in the CDR3. This chain's CDR3 is CASSPGTREQYF. For the CDR3, the DNA is TGTGCCAGTAGCCCGGGGACTCGCGAGCAGTACTTC.

The chain is built from TRBV6-1 and TRBJ1-5; weak D call: TRBD1 (6 bases). Germline CDR1 and CDR2: MNHNS and SASEGT. Trimming removed 5 bases from V and 8 bases from J, with 10 bases in between. The CDR3 totals 12 residues. The CDR3 nucleotides are TGTGCCAGCAGTACAGGGTCCGAGCCCCAGCATTTT. Amino acid sequence: CASSTGSEPQHF.

The chain joins TRBV7-2 to TRBJ1-2; D is ambiguous. The CDR3 has 15 residues. Germline CDR1 reads SGHTA; CDR2 reads FQGNSA. Trimming took 2 bases from V and 4 from J, leaving 14 bases between them. This CDR3 is CASSLSSRVSYGYTF. CDR3 DNA sequence: TGTGCCAGCAGCTTATCCTCTCGGGTGAGCTATGGCTACACCTTC.

V is TRBV29-1 and J is TRBJ1-1; possibly TRBD1 for D (6 bases). Germline CDR1 SQVTM, CDR2 ANQGSEA. V was shortened by 2 bases and J by 1 base, with 8 bases between the two germline ends. There are 13 residues in the CDR3. The CDR3 DNA sequence: TGCAGCGTTGAAAGGGGGGGGAACACTGAAGCTTTCTTT. As protein: CSVERGGNTEAFF.

V usage is TRBV5-1 and J usage is TRBJ2-5; weak D call: TRBD2 (5 bases). This CDR3 is built from 14 residues. Trimming took 7 bases from V and 5 from J, leaving 18 bases between them. Germline V lookup: CDR1 SGHRS, CDR2 YFSETQ. The CDR3 region is CASRPGQRVETQYF. The CDR3 DNA reads as TGCGCCAGCCGGCCGGGCCAGAGGGTGGAGACCCAGTACTTC.

This chain connects TRBV11-2 to TRBJ1-6; D remains ambiguous. Between the trimmed V and J ends, which lost 5 bases and 7 bases, there was a span of 12 bases. Germline-derived CDR1 and CDR2 are SGHAT and FQNNGV. CDR3 length equals 14 residues. The CDR3 DNA reads as TGTGCCAGCAGCCCATCCGGTTCCAATTCACCCCTCCACTTT. Its protein is CASSPSGSNSPLHF.

The V gene is TRBV7-2, the J gene TRBJ1-5; 7 bases align to TRBD1. V gave up 5 bases and J gave up 3 bases; unmatched junction bases: 4. Per germline, CDR1 SGHTA and CDR2 FQGNSA. CDR3 length equals 14 residues. The DNA for the CDR3 is TGTGCCAGCAGCCCCGGACAGGTCAATCAGCCCCAGCATTTT. It codes for CASSPGQVNQPQHF.

This chain uses TRBV29-1 with TRBJ2-5; D remains unclear. The germline CDR1 and CDR2 sequences are SQVTM and ANQGSEA. V was pared by 2 bases and J by 1 base, with 11 bases between. This CDR3 spans 14 amino acids. The CDR3 sequence is CSVEPDTLQETQYF. CDR3 DNA sequence: TGCAGCGTTGAACCCGACACGCTCCAAGAGACCCAGTACTTC. Full variable domain (remainder filled in from reference TRBV29-1 and TRBJ2-5): SAVISQKPSRDICQRGTSLTIQCQVDSQVTMMFWYRQQPGQSLTLIATANQGSEATYESGFVIDKFPISRPNLTFSTLTVSNMSPEDSSIYLCSVEPDTLQETQYFGPGTRLLVL.

V gene TRBV9 combines with J gene TRBJ1-2; D perhaps matches TRBD1 (6 bases). CDR3 size: 14 residues. Germline CDR1 and CDR2: SGDLS and YYNGEE. With 3 bases removed from V and 8 bases from J, the gap between germline ends came to 17 bases. The CDR3, as DNA: TGTGCCAGCAGCGCCCTCCAGGGGATGGGGGGCTACACCTTC. It is translated as CASSALQGMGGYTF.

The genes are TRBV30 and TRBJ2-7; TRBD1 might be the D (6 bases). The V gene's germline CDR1 is GTSNPN and CDR2 SVGIG (reference sequence). Trimming cost V 2 bases and J 4 bases, with 9 bases left between them. This CDR3 region has 12 residues. CDR3 DNA sequence: TGTGCCTGGAGTACAGGGACGTACGAGCAGTACTTC. Amino acid sequence: CAWSTGTYEQYF.

This clone has more than one count but fewer than ten. The gene calls are TRBV6-4 and TRBJ2-1, with 8 bases lining up with TRBD2. V was pared by 0 bases and J by 5 bases, with 6 bases of the junction left unmatched. The CDR3 has 16 amino acids. Germline V lookup: CDR1 MRHNA, CDR2 SNTAGT. For the CDR3, the DNA is TGTGCCAGCAGTGACTCGGAACGGGGGGGCCACAATGAGCAGTTCTTC. This encodes CASSDSERGGHNEQFF.

Worth noting for this clone: One end of the junction does not line up with germline, which may come from a read error. The V call is TRBV7-9, the J call TRBJ1-2; no clear D gene. Germline V gives CDR1 SEHNR, CDR2 FQNEAQ (reference sequence). The CDR3 length is 16 residues. The CDR3 DNA is TGTTCCAGCAGCCGGATGAGGGAGGCCAACTCCTATGGCTACACCTTC. This translates into CSSSRMREANSYGYTF.

V is TRBV5-6 and J is TRBJ1-3, with D possibly matching TRBD1 (6 bases). Trimming cost V 6 bases and J 4 bases, with 11 bases left between them. This CDR3 has 13 residues. CDR1 SGHDT and CDR2 YYEEEE come from the germline V gene. The CDR3 reads CASNHRAGNTIYF. For the CDR3, the DNA is TGTGCCAGCAACCACAGGGCCGGAAACACCATATATTTT.

The chain uses TRBV9 and TRBJ1-4, with 7 positions matching TRBD1. Unmatched junction bases numbered 10, after V lost 0 bases and J lost 8 bases. The CDR3 sequence is 16 residues long. Germline lookup yields CDR1 SGDLS and CDR2 YYNGEE. The CDR3 spells CASSVGTTLTGEKLFF. The DNA for the CDR3 is TGTGCCAGCAGCGTAGGAACCACCTTGACAGGGGAAAAACTGTTTTTT.

The count of this clone is one. V is TRBV5-4 and J is TRBJ2-7; TRBD1 agrees at 10 bases. Trimming removed 4 bases from V and 6 bases from J; junction bases left unmatched: 13. The CDR3 loop spans 16 amino acids. Germline V gives CDR1 SGHNT, CDR2 YYREEE (reference sequence). CDR3 in DNA: TGTGCCAGCAGCCCGACGGGGGGGACAGGGGCTCGCGAGCAGTACGTC. Translating gives CASSPTGGTGAREQYV.

The chain uses TRBV29-1 and TRBJ2-4; maybe TRBD1 (6 bases). V lost 3 bases and J 12 bases, leaving 12 bases between the germline ends. Germline CDR1 is SQVTM and CDR2 is ANQGSEA. This CDR3 contains 11 residues. CDR3 amino acids: CSVDRSDSQYF. In DNA form, the CDR3 reads TGCAGCGTTGACAGGTCGGACAGTCAGTACTTC.

The chain combines TRBV7-9 with TRBJ2-1, with TRBD2 matching over 11 bases. CDR3 length: 16 amino acids. The germline CDR1 and CDR2 sequences are SEHNR and FQNEAQ (reference sequence). The J segment lost 6 bases and the V segment lost 4 bases, leaving 8 bases of the junction unmatched. The DNA of the CDR3 is TGTGCCAGCAGCTCGCCGACTAGCGGGGTAGTCAATGAGCAGTTCTTC. Translation: CASSSPTSGVVNEQFF.

This chain joins TRBV5-4 and TRBJ2-1; 7 positions agree with TRBD2. Germline CDR1 reads SGHNT; CDR2 reads YYREEE (reference sequence). Losses at the gene ends were 0 bases for V and 4 bases for J; bases not matched to a gene: 4. This CDR3 region has 15 residues. CDR3 coding DNA: TGTGCCAGCAGCTTGGCAGCGGGGCAATACAATGAGCAGTTCTTC. Translation: CASSLAAGQYNEQFF. Full variable domain (outside the CDR3, taken from reference TRBV5-4 and TRBJ2-1): ETGVTQSPTHLIKTRGQQVTLRCSSQSGHNTVSWYQQALGQGPQFIFQYYREEENGRGNFPPRFSGLQFPNYSSELNVNALELDDSALYLCASSLAAGQYNEQFFGPGTRLTVL.

This clone showed up just once. The chain links TRBV19 to TRBJ1-1; D is ambiguous. The germline CDR1 and CDR2 sequences are LNHDA and SQIVND (reference sequence). The CDR3 contains 14 residues. The V and J ends lost 1 base and 7 bases respectively, with 13 bases between them. CDR3: CASSIGVTLGEAFF. Here the CDR3 DNA reads TGTGCCAGTAGTATAGGAGTAACCCTCGGTGAAGCTTTCTTT. The full variable domain, completed using reference TRBV19 and TRBJ1-1, is DGGITQSPKYLFRKEGQNVTLSCEQNLNHDAMYWYRQDPGQGLRLIYYSQIVNDFQKGDIAEGYSVSREKKESFPLTVTSAQKNPTAFYLCASSIGVTLGEAFFGQGTRLTVV.

The chain has TRBV9 and TRBJ2-5, with D possibly TRBD2 on 5 matching bases. Trimming pared 0 bases from V and 1 base from J, leaving 7 bases between. This CDR3 region has 14 residues. Per germline, CDR1 SGDLS and CDR2 YYNGEE. DNA of the CDR3: TGTGCCAGCAGCGTAGAGGACTTCCAAGAGACCCAGTACTTC. This encodes CASSVEDFQETQYF.

This clone was seen a few times. This chain joins TRBV18 and TRBJ2-7, with 9 bases fitting TRBD1. The germline CDR1 and CDR2 sequences are KGHSH and LQKENI. The V and J ends lost 3 bases and 2 bases, in that order; junction bases with no gene match: 5. There are 15 residues in the CDR3. The CDR3 region has the DNA TGTGCCAGCTCACCTGGGACAGGGCCGACCTACGAGCAGTACTTC. Its translation: CASSPGTGPTYEQYF.

The chain joins TRBV7-9 to TRBJ2-3; D call uncertain. CDR1 is SEHNR and CDR2 is FQNEAQ in the germline V gene (reference sequence). Trimming stripped 5 bases from V and 2 bases from J, with 8 bases between. The CDR3 extends over 13 amino acids. DNA for the CDR3: TGTGCCAGCAGCAACCTGGCCACAGATACGCAGTATTTT. Amino acid sequence: CASSNLATDTQYF.

The rearrangement links TRBV5-1 to TRBJ1-3; no firm D call. Germline CDR1 and CDR2: SGHRS and YFSETQ. The CDR3 is 14 residues long. V was trimmed by 6 bases and J by 4 bases, leaving 14 bases between them. The CDR3 region is CASTAGPKGNTIYF. CDR3 nucleotides: TGCGCCAGCACCGCTGGCCCCAAGGGAAACACCATATATTTT.

The chain couples TRBV11-2 to TRBJ2-5; unclear D gene. The CDR3 spans 14 residues. The germline V gene has CDR1 SGHAT and CDR2 FQNNGV. Between the trimmed V and J ends, which lost 1 base and 2 bases, there was a span of 8 bases. The CDR3 loop reads CASSLAAQQETQYF. The CDR3 nucleotides read TGTGCCAGCAGCTTAGCTGCCCAGCAAGAGACCCAGTACTTC.